This T cell receptor beta chain was recovered during a study of blood T cell repertoires in COVID-19 (dated by TCRdb to 2019 to 2021). With respect to the entire study: Collaborator samples came from the United States, Italy and Spain and covered acute and convalescent phases of COVID-19. The repertoires were released in a freely available public database meant as a resource for research on the immune response to SARS-CoV-2. HLA class I and class II types, where available, came from metadata supplied by the sample provider rather than from assay-based typing. The samples were drawn from the first 160 participants of the ongoing ImmuneRACE study and from 1,254 subjects provided by 6 global collaborators. The sample metadata nearly always contained a de-identified subject ID, COVID-19 status, age in years and sex. The material from the prospective study consisted of cDNA or gDNA derived from T cells, B-cell-depleted T cells, or PBMCs. Subjects who had been exposed to COVID-19, were actively infected with it, or had recovered from it provided the deeply sampled blood TCRbeta repertoires that made up the dataset. Summary of the overall study and its limitations: The amount of clinical and demographic metadata varied by source and participant and was provided uncurated.

The CDR3 numbers 14 residues from cysteine through phenylalanine. Only the CDR3 DNA stays, 42 bases, in frame from base 1. Via the germline V gene, CDR1 is SGHAT and CDR2 FQNNGV. V is reduced by 0 bases and J by 5 bases, leaving a spacing of 8 bases between them. Whole blood was collected in K2EDTA tubes by collaborating institutions according to the institutions' own protocols. For TCRbeta analysis, collaborators shipped samples in one of three forms: frozen whole blood, isolated PBMCs, or DNA extracted from either of those sample types. Concerning this clone: It has no known antigen specificity. Nothing much larger sits one base from this clone, and base qualities are not available.

The immunoSEQ Assay, a bias-controlled multiplex PCR, was used to amplify TCRbeta CDR3 regions from genomic DNA. Regarding the original processing steps: Nucleated cell counts per sample were estimated from amplification of reference gene primers within the assay. To quantify the absolute abundance of each unique TCRbeta CDR3 rearrangement, sequence reads were collapsed and filtered. For each sample, productive Simpson clonality was calculated as the square root of Simpson's diversity index across productive rearrangements. Held by TCRdb, this immuneACCESS table contains in-frame sequences only and omits some clones. Under half of the omission traces to an unresolved V gene where checked; the cause of the rest is unknown. The V and J calls and the clone size are those of that table, but D and trimming were determined from the DNA. This sample comprises roughly 200,000 clones, 75% to 95% of them detected only once. 0.5% to 0.6% of the sample rests with the top ten.

This clonotype was obtained from a man between 50 and 59 years old with acute or convalescent COVID-19. The sequence joins TRBV11-2 to TRBJ2-1; perhaps TRBD1 is the D gene, with 5 bases matching. The source material was peripheral blood. The CDR3 here reads CASSLEGRHNEQFF. The DNA sequence follows: TGTGCCAGCAGCTTAGAGGGGCGGCACAATGAGCAGTTCTTC.